This TCR beta chain emerged from a study of cytomegalovirus exposure and HLA in healthy donors. Study-level points and caveats: Across donors, presence/absence analyses took sequencing depth to be roughly uniform.

CDR3 length: 13 residues. CDR1 is MDHEN, CDR2 SYDVKM, per germline. Trimming pared 1 base from V and 4 bases from J, leaving 7 bases between. In the case of this clone: No antigen is known for it.

The PCR was carried out with 60 Vbeta primers and 13 Jbeta primers. Generated by immunoSEQ multiplex PCR, the TCRdb table keeps only in-frame clones and is missing some. The data show 200,000 or so clones, around 73% seen once. This receptor was obtained from a male donor in good health and CMV-seronegative. This chain connects TRBV28 to TRBJ1-2, with D unclear. The sequenced sample consisted of PBMCs. CDR3 region: CASSLSEVYGYTF. In DNA, the CDR3 is TGTGCCAGCAGTTTATCCGAGGTCTATGGCTACACCTTC.